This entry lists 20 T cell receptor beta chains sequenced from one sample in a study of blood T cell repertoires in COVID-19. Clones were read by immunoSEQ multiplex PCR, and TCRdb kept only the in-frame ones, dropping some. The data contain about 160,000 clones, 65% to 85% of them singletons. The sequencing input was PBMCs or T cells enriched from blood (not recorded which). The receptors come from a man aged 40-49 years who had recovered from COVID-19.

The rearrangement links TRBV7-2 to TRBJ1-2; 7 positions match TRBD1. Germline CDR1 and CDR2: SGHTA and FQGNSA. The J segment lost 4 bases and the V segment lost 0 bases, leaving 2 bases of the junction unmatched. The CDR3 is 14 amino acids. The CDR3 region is CASSLATGSYGYTF. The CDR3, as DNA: TGTGCCAGCAGCTTAGCGACAGGGAGCTATGGCTACACCTTC.

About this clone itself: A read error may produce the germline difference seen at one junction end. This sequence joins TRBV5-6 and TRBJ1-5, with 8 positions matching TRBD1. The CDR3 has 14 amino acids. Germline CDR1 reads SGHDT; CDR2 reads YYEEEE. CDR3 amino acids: CARYTAGGKQPQHF. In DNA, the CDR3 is TGTGCCAGGTATACGGCAGGGGGCAAACAGCCCCAGCATTTT. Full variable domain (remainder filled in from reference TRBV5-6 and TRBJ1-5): DAGVTQSPTHLIKTRGQQVTLRCSPKSGHDTVSWYQQALGQGPQFIFQYYEEEERQRGNFPDRFSGHQFPNYSSELNVNALLLGDSALYLCARYTAGGKQPQHFGDGTRLSIL.

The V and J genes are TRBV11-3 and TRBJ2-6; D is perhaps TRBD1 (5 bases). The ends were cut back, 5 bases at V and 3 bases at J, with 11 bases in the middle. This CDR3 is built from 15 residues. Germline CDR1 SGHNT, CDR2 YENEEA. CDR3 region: CASSPRDSGANVLTF. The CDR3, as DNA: TGTGCCAGCAGCCCGAGAGACAGTGGGGCCAACGTCCTGACTTTC. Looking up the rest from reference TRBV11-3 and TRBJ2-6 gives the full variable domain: EAGVVQSPRYKIIEKKQPVAFWCNPISGHNTLYWYLQNLGQGPELLIRYENEEAVDDSQLPKDRFSAERLKGVDSTLKIQPAELGDSAVYLCASSPRDSGANVLTFGAGSRLTVL.

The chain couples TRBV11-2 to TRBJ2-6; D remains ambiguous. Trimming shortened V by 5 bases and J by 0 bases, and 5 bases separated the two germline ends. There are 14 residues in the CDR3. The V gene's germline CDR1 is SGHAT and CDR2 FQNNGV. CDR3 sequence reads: CASSRLSGANVLTF. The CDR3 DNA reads TGTGCCAGCAGCCGACTCTCTGGGGCCAACGTCCTGACTTTC. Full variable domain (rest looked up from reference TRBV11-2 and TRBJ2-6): EAGVAQSPRYKIIEKRQSVAFWCNPISGHATLYWYQQILGQGPKLLIQFQNNGVVDDSQLPKDRFSAERLKGVDSTLKIQPAKLEDSAVYLCASSRLSGANVLTFGAGSRLTVL.

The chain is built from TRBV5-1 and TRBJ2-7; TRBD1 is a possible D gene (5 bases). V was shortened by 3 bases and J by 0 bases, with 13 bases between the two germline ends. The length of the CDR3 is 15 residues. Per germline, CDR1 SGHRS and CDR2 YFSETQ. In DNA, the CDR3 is TGCGCCAGCAGCTCCGAACCAGGGCCCTCCTACGAGCAGTACTTC. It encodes CASSSEPGPSYEQYF. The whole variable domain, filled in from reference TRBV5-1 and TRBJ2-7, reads KAGVTQTPRYLIKTRGQQVTLSCSPISGHRSVSWYQQTPGQGLQFLFEYFSETQRNKGNFPGRFSGRQFSNSRSEMNVSTLELGDSALYLCASSSEPGPSYEQYFGPGTRLTVT.

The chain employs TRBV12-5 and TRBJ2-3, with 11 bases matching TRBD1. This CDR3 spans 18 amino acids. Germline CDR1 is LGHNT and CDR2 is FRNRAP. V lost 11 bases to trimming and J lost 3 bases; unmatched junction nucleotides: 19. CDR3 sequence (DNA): TGTGCTTCTAAGACTGGGACAGGGGGAGTCATTCCGACAGATACGCAGTATTTT. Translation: CASKTGTGGVIPTDTQYF.

The CDR3 DNA reads TGTGCCTGGAGTGGGACAGGGGGGTCGATGAACACTGAAGCTTTCTTT. Protein: CAWSGTGGSMNTEAFF. This sequence joins TRBV30 and TRBJ1-1; TRBD1 matches 10 bases. The CDR3 spans 16 residues. CDR1 and CDR2 from the germline V gene are GTSNPN and SVGIG (reference sequence). The J segment lost 0 bases and the V segment lost 1 base, leaving 5 bases of the junction unmatched.

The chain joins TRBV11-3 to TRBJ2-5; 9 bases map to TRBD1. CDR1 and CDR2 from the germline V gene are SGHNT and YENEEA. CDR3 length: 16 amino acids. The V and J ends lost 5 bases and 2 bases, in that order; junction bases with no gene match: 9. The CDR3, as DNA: TGTGCCAGCAGCCAAGGGACAGGGACCCGACAAGAGACCCAGTACTTC. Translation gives CASSQGTGTRQETQYF.

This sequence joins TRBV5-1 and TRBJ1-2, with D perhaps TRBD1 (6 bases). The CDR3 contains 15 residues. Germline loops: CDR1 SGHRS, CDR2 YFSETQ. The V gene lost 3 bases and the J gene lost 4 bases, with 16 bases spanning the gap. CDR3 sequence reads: CASSSGGGIGYGYTF. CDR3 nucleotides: TGCGCCAGCAGCTCGGGTGGGGGCATCGGCTATGGCTACACCTTC. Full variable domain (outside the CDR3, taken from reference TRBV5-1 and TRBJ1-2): KAGVTQTPRYLIKTRGQQVTLSCSPISGHRSVSWYQQTPGQGLQFLFEYFSETQRNKGNFPGRFSGRQFSNSRSEMNVSTLELGDSALYLCASSSGGGIGYGYTFGSGTRLTVV.

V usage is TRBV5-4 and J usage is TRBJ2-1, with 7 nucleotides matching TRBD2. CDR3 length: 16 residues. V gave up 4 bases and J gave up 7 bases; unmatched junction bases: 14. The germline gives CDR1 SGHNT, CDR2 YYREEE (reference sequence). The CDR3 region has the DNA TGTGCCAGCAGCCTGGGTCGGGGGGTTAAGGAGAATGAGCAGTTCTTC. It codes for CASSLGRGVKENEQFF.

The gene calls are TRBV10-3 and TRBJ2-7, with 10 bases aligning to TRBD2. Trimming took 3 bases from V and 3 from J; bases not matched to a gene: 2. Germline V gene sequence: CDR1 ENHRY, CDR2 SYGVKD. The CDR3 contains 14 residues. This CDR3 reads CAISEAGGYYEQYV. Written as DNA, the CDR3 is TGTGCCATCAGTGAAGCGGGGGGGTACTACGAGCAGTACGTC.

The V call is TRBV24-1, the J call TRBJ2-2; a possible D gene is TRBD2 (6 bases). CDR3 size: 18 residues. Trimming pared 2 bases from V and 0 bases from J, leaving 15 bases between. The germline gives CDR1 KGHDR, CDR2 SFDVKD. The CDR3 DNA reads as TGTGCCACCAGTGATTACGGAGGGGCTAGCGCGAACACCGGGGAGCTGTTTTTT. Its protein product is CATSDYGGASANTGELFF.

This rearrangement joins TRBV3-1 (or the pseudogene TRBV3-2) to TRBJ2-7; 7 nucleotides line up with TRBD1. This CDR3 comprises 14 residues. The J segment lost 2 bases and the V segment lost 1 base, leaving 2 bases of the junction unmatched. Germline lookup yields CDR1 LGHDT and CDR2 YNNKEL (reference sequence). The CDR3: CASSQGTGAYEQYF. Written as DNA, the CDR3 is TGTGCCAGCAGCCAAGGGACAGGTGCCTACGAGCAGTACTTC.

Written as DNA, the CDR3 is TGTGCCTGGAGTCCATTACAGGGGGCGAGGGGCTACACCTTC. This translates into CAWSPLQGARGYTF. The chain carries TRBV30 and TRBJ1-2; TRBD1 agrees at 9 bases. This CDR3 is built from 14 residues. Trimming took 2 bases from V and 8 from J; bases not matched to a gene: 9. The germline V gene encodes CDR1 GTSNPN and CDR2 SVGIG (reference sequence).

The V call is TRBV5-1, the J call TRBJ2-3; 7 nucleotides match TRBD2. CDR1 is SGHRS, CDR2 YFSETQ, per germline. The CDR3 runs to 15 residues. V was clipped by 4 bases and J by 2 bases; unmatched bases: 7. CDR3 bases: TGCGCCAGCAGCCGACGCGGGGGACCCACAGATACGCAGTATTTT. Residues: CASSRRGGPTDTQYF.

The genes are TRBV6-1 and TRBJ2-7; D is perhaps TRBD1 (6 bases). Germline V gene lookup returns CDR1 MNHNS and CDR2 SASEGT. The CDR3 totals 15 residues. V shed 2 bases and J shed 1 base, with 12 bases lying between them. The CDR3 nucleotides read TGTGCCAGCAGTGAAACCCAGGGGTTGTCCTACGAGCAGTACTTC. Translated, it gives CASSETQGLSYEQYF.

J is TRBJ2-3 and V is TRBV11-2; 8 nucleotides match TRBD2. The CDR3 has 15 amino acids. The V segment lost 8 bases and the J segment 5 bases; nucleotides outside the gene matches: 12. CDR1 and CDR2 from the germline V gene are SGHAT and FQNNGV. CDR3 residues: CASATGAGGGDTQYF. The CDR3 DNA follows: TGTGCCAGCGCAACCGGGGCGGGGGGAGGAGATACGCAGTATTTT.

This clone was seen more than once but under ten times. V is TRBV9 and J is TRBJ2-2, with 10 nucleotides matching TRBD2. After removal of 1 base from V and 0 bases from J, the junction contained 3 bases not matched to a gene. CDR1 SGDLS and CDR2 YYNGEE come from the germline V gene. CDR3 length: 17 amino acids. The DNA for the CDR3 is TGTGCCAGCAGCGTAATAGCGGGGGGCTCGAACACCGGGGAGCTGTTTTTT. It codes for CASSVIAGGSNTGELFF.

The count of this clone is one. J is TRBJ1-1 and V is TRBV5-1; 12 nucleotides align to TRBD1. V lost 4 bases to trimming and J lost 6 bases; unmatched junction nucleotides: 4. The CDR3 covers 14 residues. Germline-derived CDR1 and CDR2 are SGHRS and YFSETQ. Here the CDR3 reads CASSEGQGASEAFF. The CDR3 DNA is TGCGCCAGCAGCGAGGGACAGGGGGCCTCTGAAGCTTTCTTT.

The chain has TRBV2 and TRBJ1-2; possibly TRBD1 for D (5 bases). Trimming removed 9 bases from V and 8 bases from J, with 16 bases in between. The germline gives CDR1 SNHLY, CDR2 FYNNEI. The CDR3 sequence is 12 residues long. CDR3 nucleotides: TGTGCCAGACAGGTCCTTGACGCGGGCTACACCTTC. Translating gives CARQVLDAGYTF.